The entry below describes one T cell receptor beta chain. The antigen this receptor binds is unknown. The germline gene is not matched at one end of the junction; a read error may be the cause. The Qiagen DNeasy kit was used to extract genomic DNA both from unsorted PBMCs and from the negatively selected CD4+ and CD8+ fractions. Using primers that anneal to V and J segments, immunoSEQ multiplex PCR amplified the TCR beta CDR3 regions. A synthetic immune receptor repertoire was used to minimize amplification bias, and any residual bias was removed computationally once sequencing was done. Under the source paper's analysis protocol: Repertoire diversity was quantified as the Shannon entropy index using custom Python scripts. Unsorted, CD4+ and CD8+ repertoires were examined separately, except in combined analyses, for which CD4+ and CD8+ sequences were merged in silico. A clone counted as expanded when the clone's frequency after treatment rose at least 2-fold relative to C1D1, and clones undetected at baseline were given a pseudocount of 0.5. Singleton clones were defined as clones with 0 or 1 copy at C1D1, and non-singleton clones were defined as clones with 2 or more copies. By matching protein sequences in sorted samples from the same patient, clones expanded in unsorted samples were annotated as CD4+, CD8+ or unknown. Wilcoxon tests on paired samples were used to test changes in diversity from C1D1 to C4D1. TCRdb re-hosts the immuneACCESS table, in-frame sequences only. Its copies lack some clones; in the studies checked, an unresolved V gene accounts for under half of them, and the cause for the rest is not known. That table gives V, J and clone size, and the DNA gave D and trimming. This sample is represented by about 84,000 clones; approximately 88% of them were singletons. Jointly, the top ten make up 22% of the sample.

The time point label of this sample denotes: cycle 1 day 1 (C1D1), immediately before nivolumab initiation. Relapse after autologous stem cell transplantation had occurred in all trial patients, and cohorts A, B and C were distinguished by prior brentuximab vedotin exposure. The trial cohort was composed of about 60 patients with relapsed/refractory classical Hodgkin lymphoma, for whom complete response, partial response or progressive disease was recorded as best overall response. Single-agent nivolumab was administered to trial patients in the multi-cohort phase II CheckMate 205 trial. An independent review committee assessed best overall response using the 2007 International Working Group response criteria. Trial PBMCs were collected just before the start of nivolumab (C1D1) and during therapy at cycle 2 day 1 and cycle 4 day 1. Peripheral blood was collected in 8 mL Vacutainer Cell Preparation Tubes, from which PBMCs were isolated by centrifugation and then cryopreserved.

The germline V gene sets CDR1 to MDHEN and CDR2 to SYDVKM. The CDR3 starts with the cysteine, ends with the phenylalanine, and has 13 residues. CDR3 DNA only is kept here, 39 bases in frame from base 1. The data belong to a study of PD-1 blockade in classical Hodgkin lymphoma (dated by TCRdb to 2020 to 2021). Study-wide context: Nivolumab dosing was 3 mg/kg intravenously every 2 weeks, continuing until either disease progression or unacceptable toxicity. To define a peripheral blood immune signature of response to PD-1 blockade in classical Hodgkin lymphoma, the study combined TCR beta sequencing with CyTOF. The study at large found these results: By C4D1, a significant rise was seen in CD4+ TCR diversity but not in CD8+ TCR diversity (p=0.0027 vs p=0.16), and the rise was most apparent among complete responders (p=0.02). Diversity was lower in patients who began nivolumab less than 1 year after ASCT, so these patients were left out of later analyses to avoid confounding by immune reconstitution. Trial patients achieving complete response had baseline diversity similar to newly diagnosed patients, whereas partial responders and progressors had significantly lower diversity. Newly diagnosed patients were reported to have lower baseline TCR diversity than healthy donors, and relapsed/refractory patients were reported to have lower baseline TCR diversity still. The study was restricted to a single clinical trial cohort, and the causes of repertoire differences, possibly disease activity or prior therapy, were left undefined.

The V and J genes are TRBV28 and TRBJ2-7, and 9 junction bases match TRBD2. This TCR was recovered from a human donor with classical Hodgkin lymphoma. Sequencing used peripheral blood mononuclear cells (PBMCs), obtained at baseline. The DNA is TGTGCCAGCAGTTTTAGCGGGAGAAGCGGGATAGACTTC. Its product reads: CASSFSGRSGIDF.